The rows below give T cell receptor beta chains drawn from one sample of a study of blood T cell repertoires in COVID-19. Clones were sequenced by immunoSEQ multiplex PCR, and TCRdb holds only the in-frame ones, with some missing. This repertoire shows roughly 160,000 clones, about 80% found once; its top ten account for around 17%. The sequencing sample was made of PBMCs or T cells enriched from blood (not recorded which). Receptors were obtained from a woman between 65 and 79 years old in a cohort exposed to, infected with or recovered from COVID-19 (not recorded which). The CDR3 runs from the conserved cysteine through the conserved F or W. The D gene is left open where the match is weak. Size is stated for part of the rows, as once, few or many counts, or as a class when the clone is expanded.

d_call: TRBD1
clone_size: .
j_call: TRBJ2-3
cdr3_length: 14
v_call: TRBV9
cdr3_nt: TGTGCCAGCAACCGACAGGGGGGTCCAGATACGCAGTATTTT
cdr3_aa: CASNRQGGPDTQYF

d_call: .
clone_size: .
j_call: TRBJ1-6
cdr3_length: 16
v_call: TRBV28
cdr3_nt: TGTGCCAGCAGTTTAATTCAGAGGACAAGTGGTTCACCCCTCCACTTT
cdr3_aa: CASSLIQRTSGSPLHF

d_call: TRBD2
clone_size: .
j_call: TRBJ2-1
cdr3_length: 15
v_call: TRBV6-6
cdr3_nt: TGTGCCAGCGCCAGGGGACTAGCGGGGGCAAATGAGCAGTTCTTC
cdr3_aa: CASARGLAGANEQFF

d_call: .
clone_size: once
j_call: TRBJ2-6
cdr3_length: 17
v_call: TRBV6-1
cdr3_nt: TGTGCCAGCAGTGAGCGGGGACTGAGCTCTGGGGCCAACGTCCTGACTTTC
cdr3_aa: CASSERGLSSGANVLTF

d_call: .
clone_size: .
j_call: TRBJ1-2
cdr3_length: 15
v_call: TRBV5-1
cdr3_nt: TGCGCCAGCAGCGCTACCCAGGGGCTGAGCTATGGCTACACCTTC
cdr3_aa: CASSATQGLSYGYTF

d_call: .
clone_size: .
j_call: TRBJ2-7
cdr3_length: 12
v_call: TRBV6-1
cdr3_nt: TGTGCCAGCAGTGAGAATAGCTACGAGCAGTACTTC
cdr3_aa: CASSENSYEQYF

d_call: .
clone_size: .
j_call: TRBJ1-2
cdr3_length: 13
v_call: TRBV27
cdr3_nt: TGTGCCAGCAGTGCCCGGGGAGGGTGGGGCTACACCTTC
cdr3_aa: CASSARGGWGYTF

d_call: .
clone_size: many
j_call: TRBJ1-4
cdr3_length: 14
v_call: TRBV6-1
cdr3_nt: TGTGCCAGCAGTGAAGCGCAGGGTAATGAAAAACTGTTTTTT
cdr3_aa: CASSEAQGNEKLFF

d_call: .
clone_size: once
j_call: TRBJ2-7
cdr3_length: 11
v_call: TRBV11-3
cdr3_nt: TGTGCCAGCAGCTTGAGTCTCGAGCAGTACTTC
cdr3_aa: CASSLSLEQYF

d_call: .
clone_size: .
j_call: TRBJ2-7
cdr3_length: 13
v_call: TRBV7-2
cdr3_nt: TGTGCCAGCAGCTTAGGGCGGTTTGGCGAGCAGTACTTC
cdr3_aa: CASSLGRFGEQYF

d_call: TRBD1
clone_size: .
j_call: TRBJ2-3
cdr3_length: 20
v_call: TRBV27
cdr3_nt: TGTGCCAGCAGTTTCAGAAATCCCGGACAGGGAAGGTTTCGCGAGGATACGCAGTATTTT
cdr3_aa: CASSFRNPGQGRFREDTQYF

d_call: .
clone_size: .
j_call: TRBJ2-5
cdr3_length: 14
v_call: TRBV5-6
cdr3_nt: TGTGCCAGCAGCTCCGGGAGAGCGGCGGAGACCCAGTACTTC
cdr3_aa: CASSSGRAAETQYF

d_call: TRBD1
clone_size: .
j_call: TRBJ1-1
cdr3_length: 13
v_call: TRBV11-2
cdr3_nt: TGTGCCAGCAGCTTTTACGAGGGGGCGGGTGCTTTCTTT
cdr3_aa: CASSFYEGAGAFF

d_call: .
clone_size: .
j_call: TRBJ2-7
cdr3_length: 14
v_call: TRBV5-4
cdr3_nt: TGTGCCAGCAGCTTGTTTCAGGGAAGGTACGAGCAGTACTTC
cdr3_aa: CASSLFQGRYEQYF

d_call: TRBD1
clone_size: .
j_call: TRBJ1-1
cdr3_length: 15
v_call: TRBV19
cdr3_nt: TGTGCCAGTAGTATGGGACAGGGGTGGAACACTGAAGCTTTCTTT
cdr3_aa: CASSMGQGWNTEAFF

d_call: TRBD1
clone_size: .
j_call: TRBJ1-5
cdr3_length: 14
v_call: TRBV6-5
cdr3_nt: TGTGCCAGCAGAAGGACAGGTTTCAATCAGCCCCAGCATTTT
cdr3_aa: CASRRTGFNQPQHF

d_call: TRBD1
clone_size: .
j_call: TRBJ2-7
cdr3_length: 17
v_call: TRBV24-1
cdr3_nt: TGTGCCACCAGCAATGAGCCATTAAATGACAGGGCCTACGAGCAGTACTTC
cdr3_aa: CATSNEPLNDRAYEQYF

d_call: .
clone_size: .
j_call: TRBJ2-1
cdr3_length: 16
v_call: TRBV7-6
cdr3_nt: TGTGCCAGCAGCTTAGGCACCAGACGTCTCGAGGGTGAGCAGTTCTTC
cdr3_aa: CASSLGTRRLEGEQFF

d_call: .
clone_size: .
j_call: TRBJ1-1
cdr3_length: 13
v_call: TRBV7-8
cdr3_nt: TGTGCCAGCAGCCTTCAAATGAACACTGAAGCTTTCTTT
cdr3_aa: CASSLQMNTEAFF

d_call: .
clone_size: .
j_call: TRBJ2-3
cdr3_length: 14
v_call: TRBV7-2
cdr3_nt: TGTGCCAGCACCCCTCTAGCTTTCACAGATACGCAGTATTTT
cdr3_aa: CASTPLAFTDTQYF

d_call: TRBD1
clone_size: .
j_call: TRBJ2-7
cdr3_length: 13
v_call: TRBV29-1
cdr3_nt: TGCAGCGCAGGGACAGGGGAACCCTACGAGCAGTACTTC
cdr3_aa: CSAGTGEPYEQYF

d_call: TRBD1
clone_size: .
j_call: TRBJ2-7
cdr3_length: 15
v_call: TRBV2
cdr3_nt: TGTGCCAGCAGTGTGGGGCCAGGGGGCTCCTACGAGCAGTACTTC
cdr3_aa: CASSVGPGGSYEQYF

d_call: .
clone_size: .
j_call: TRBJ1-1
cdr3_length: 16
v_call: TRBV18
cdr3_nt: TGTGCCAGCTCACCACGGAGCGGGGGATCGAACACTGAAGCTTTCTTT
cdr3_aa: CASSPRSGGSNTEAFF

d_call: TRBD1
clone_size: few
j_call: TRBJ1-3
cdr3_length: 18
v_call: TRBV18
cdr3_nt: TGTGCCAGCTCACCAGAGGCAGGGGGATCATTCTCCGGAAACACCATATATTTT
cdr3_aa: CASSPEAGGSFSGNTIYF

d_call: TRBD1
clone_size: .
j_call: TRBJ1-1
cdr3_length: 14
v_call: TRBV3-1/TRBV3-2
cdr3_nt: TGTGCCAGCAGCGTCCACAGGGGGTCCTCTGAAGCTTTCTTT
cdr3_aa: CASSVHRGSSEAFF

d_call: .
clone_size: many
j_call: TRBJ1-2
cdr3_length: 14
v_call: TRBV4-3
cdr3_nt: TGCGCCAGCAGCCAAGTGGGAGCTAACTATGGCTACACCTTC
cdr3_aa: CASSQVGANYGYTF

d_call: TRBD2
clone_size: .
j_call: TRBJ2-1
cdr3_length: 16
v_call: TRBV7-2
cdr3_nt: TGTGCCAGCAGCCTATTGGTCAGCGGGACTCGGAATGAGCAGTTCTTC
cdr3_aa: CASSLLVSGTRNEQFF

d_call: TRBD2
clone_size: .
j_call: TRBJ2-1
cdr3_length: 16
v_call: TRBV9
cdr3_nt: TGTGCCAGCAGCGTAGGGCTAGCGGGAGGATTGAATGAGCAGTTCTTC
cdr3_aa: CASSVGLAGGLNEQFF

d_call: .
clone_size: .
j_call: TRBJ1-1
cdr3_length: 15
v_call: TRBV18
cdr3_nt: TGTGCCAGCTCACCCGGTCACAGGTTGACTACTGAAGCTTTCTTT
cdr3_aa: CASSPGHRLTTEAFF

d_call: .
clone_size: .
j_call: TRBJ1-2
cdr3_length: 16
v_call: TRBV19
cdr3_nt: TGTGCCAGTAGTAGGGTCTCAGGGGCAGAGGACTATGGCTACACCTTC
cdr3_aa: CASSRVSGAEDYGYTF

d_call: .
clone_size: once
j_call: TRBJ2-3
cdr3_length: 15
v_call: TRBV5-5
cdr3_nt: TGTGCCAGCAGCTCGTGGGGCAGGGGTTCAGATACGCAGTATTTT
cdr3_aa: CASSSWGRGSDTQYF

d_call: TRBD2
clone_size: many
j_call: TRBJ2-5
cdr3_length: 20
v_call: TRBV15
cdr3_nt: TGTGCCACCAGCAGAGCTTGGGGACTTCAACTAGCGGGAGTGGGGAAGACCCAGTACTTC
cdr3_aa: CATSRAWGLQLAGVGKTQYF

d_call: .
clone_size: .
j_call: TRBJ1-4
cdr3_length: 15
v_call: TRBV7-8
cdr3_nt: TGTGCCAGCAGCTTAGCAGCGGGGTTTAATGAAAAACTGTTTTTT
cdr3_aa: CASSLAAGFNEKLFF

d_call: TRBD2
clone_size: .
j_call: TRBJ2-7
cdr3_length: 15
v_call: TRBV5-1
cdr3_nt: TGCGCCAGCAGCTTGGTAGCGGGAACTATCTACGAGCAGTACTTC
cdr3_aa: CASSLVAGTIYEQYF

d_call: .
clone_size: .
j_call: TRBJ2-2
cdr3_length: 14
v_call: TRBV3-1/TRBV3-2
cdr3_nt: TGTGCCAGCAAAGCACAGCCGAACACCGGGGAGCTGTTTTTT
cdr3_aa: CASKAQPNTGELFF

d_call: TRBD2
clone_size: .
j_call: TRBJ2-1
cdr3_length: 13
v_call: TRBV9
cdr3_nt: TGTGCCAGCAGCGGTACTAGCGCCTCTGAGCAGTTCTTC
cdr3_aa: CASSGTSASEQFF

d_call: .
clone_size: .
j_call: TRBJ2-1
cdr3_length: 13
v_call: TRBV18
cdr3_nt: TGTGCCAGCTCACCCCCGGACCTTACACGGGGGTTCTTC
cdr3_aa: CASSPPDLTRGFF

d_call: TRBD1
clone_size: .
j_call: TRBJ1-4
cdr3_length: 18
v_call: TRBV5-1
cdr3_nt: TGCGCCAGCAGCTTACAACCGGGACAGGGGTTTTTAGGTGAAAAACTGTTTTTT
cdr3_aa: CASSLQPGQGFLGEKLFF